The text below deals with one T cell receptor beta chain. As yet, its antigen is unknown. Only in-frame clones appear in the TCRdb table, and some are missing; sequencing was by immunoSEQ multiplex PCR. The table records under 95,000 clones, 75% to 90% of them present only once. This sample stems from a study of T cell responses to AZD1222 COVID-19 vaccine. Study observations and caveats: Baseline seropositivity characterized only six AZD1222 recipients. There were mostly white British donors and more females than males, and clonal diversity was possibly underestimated. Nearly half of spike-specific TCRs reportedly target variant regions that are unmutated in the B.1.351 and B.1.1.7 variants.

Germline loops: CDR1 SEHNR, CDR2 FQNEAQ (reference sequence). V shed 5 bases and J shed 2 bases, with 12 bases lying between them. The CDR3 spans 14 residues. The source is an adult who received the AZD1222 COVID-19 vaccine. This rearrangement joins TRBV7-9 to TRBJ1-1; D perhaps matches TRBD1 (5 bases). The sample was peripheral blood, taken 28 days after the second AZD1222 dose. For the CDR3, the DNA is TGTGCCAGCAGCGTCAGGGATAGAAACACTGAAGCTTTCTTT. Amino acids: CASSVRDRNTEAFF. Full variable domain (outside the CDR3, taken from reference TRBV7-9 and TRBJ1-1): DTGVSQNPRHKITKRGQNVTFRCDPISEHNRLYWYRQTLGQGPEFLTYFQNEAQLEKSRLLSDRFSAERPKGSFSTLEIQRTEQGDSAMYLCASSVRDRNTEAFFGQGTRLTVV.